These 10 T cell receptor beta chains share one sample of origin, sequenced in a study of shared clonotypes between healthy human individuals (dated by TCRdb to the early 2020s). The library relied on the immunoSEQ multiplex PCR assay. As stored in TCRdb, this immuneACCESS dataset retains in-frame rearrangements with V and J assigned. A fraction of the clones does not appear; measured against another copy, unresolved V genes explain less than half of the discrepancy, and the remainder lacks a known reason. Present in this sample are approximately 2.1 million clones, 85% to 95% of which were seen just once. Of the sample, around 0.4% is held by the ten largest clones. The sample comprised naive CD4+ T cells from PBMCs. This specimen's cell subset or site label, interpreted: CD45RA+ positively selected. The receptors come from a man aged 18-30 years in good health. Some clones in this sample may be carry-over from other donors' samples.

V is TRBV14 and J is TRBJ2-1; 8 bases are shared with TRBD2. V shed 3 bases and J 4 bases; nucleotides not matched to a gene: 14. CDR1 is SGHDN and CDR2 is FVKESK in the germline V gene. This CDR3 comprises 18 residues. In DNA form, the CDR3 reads TGTGCCAGCAGCCACCCTGGGGTTGACGGGAGGGCTTACAATGAGCAGTTCTTC. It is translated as CASSHPGVDGRAYNEQFF.

CDR3 sequence: CASTIVYEQYF. The DNA of the CDR3 is TGTGCCAGTACGATAGTCTACGAGCAGTACTTC. V is TRBV2 and J is TRBJ2-7; D gene ambiguous. With 9 bases removed from V and 3 bases from J, the gap between germline ends came to 9 bases. The CDR3 runs 11 residues. Germline CDR1 is SNHLY and CDR2 is FYNNEI.

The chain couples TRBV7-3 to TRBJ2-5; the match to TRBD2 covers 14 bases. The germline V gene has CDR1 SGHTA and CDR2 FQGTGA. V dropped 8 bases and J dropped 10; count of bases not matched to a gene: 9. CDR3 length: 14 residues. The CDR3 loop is CASGSGTSGGRQYF. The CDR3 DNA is TGTGCCAGCGGGTCCGGGACTAGCGGGGGACGCCAGTACTTC.

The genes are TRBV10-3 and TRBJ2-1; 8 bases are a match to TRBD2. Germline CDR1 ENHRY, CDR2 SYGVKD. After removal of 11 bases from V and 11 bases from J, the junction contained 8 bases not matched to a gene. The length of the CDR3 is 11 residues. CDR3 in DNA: TGTGCCGCGGGACTAGGGGTCCAGCAGTTCTTC. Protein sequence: CAAGLGVQQFF.

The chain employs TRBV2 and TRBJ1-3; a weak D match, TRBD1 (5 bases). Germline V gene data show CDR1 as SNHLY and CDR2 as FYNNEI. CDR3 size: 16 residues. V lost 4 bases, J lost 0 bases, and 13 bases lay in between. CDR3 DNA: TGTGCCAGCAGTGTGGACATCTTAATCTCTGGAAACACCATATATTTT. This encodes CASSVDILISGNTIYF.

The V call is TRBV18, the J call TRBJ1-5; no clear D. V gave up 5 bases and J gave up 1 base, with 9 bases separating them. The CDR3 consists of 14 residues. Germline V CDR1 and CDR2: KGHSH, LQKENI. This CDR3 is CASSSAASNQPQHF. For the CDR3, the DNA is TGTGCCAGCTCATCCGCTGCCAGCAATCAGCCCCAGCATTTT.

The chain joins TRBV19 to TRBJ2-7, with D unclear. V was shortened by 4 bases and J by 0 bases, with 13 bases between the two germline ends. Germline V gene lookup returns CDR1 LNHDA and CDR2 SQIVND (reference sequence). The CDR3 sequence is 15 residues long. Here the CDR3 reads CASSTWASNSYEQYF. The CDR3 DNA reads TGTGCCAGTAGTACCTGGGCCAGCAACTCCTACGAGCAGTACTTC.

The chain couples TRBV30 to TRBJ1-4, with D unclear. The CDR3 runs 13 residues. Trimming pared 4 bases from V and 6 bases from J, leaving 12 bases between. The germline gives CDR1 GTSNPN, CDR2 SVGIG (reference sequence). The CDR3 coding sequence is TGTGCCTGGACTAACAGATACGATGAAAAACTGTTTTTT. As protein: CAWTNRYDEKLFF.

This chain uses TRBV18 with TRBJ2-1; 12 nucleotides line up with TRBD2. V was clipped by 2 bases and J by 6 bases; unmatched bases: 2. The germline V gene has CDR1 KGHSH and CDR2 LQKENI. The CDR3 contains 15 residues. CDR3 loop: CASSPVLAGGNEQFF. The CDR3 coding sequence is TGTGCCAGCTCACCAGTACTAGCGGGAGGCAATGAGCAGTTCTTC. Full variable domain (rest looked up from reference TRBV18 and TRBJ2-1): NAGVMQNPRHLVRRRGQEARLRCSPMKGHSHVYWYRQLPEEGLKFMVYLQKENIIDESGMPKERFSAEFPKEGPSILRIQQVVRGDSAAYFCASSPVLAGGNEQFFGPGTRLTVL.

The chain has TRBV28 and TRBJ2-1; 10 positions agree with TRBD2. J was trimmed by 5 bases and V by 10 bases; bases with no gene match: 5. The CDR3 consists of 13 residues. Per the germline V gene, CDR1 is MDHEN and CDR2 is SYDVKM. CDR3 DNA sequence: TGTGCCACCCGGACTAGCGGACACAATGAGCAGTTCTTC. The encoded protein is CATRTSGHNEQFF.